The 10 T cell receptor beta chains below all came from one sample that was sequenced in a study of persistence of HIV-infected CD4 T cells (dated by TCRdb to 2019 to 2021). The immunoSEQ hsTCRB assay version 4 in survey mode was used to sequence TCRbeta repertoires from genomic DNA. TCRdb took over this immuneACCESS table, retaining in-frame rearrangements with V and J assigned. Such tables are incomplete; in checked studies, under half of the missing clones stem from an unresolved V gene, and the remainder is unexplained. The sample table shows roughly 64,000 clones, and approximately 75% are seen once. The ten top clones hold under 2% of the sample. The intended sense of this specimen's treatment or condition label: suppressive antiretroviral therapy. A pool of overlapping 15-mer peptides from HIV-1 Gag, at 1 ug per peptide per mL, was used to stimulate the cells. Nonresponding CD40L-negative CD69-negative CD45RO-high memory CD4+ T cells were sorted as memory populations depleted of antigen-responding cells.

Their recognized antigens are unknown. Sequenced material: CD4+ T cells sorted from PBMCs after roughly 18-hour stimulation, taken from a patient who received antiretroviral therapy. The cell subset or site label, read with the paper, signifies: CD40L-CD69- CD45RO-high memory CD4 T cells not responding to Gag peptides. The receptors originated from an adult man with HIV who was CMV-seropositive.

The rearrangement uses TRBV4-1 and TRBJ2-1, with D possibly called TRBD1 or TRBD2 (5 bases each). Germline V CDR1 and CDR2: MGHRA, YSYEKL. V dropped 3 bases and J dropped 8 bases, with 20 bases sitting between them. This CDR3 is built from 16 residues. CDR3: CASSHPRGGESHEQFF. The DNA for the CDR3 is TGCGCCAGCAGCCACCCAAGGGGTGGGGAGTCGCATGAGCAGTTCTTC.

This chain links TRBV20-1 with TRBJ1-1; D perhaps matches TRBD1 (5 bases). CDR1 and CDR2 from the germline V gene are DFQATT and SNEGSKA (reference sequence). CDR3 size: 11 residues. Trimming left V 3 bases short and J 10 bases short, with 12 bases between. CDR3 loop: CSASLGGSAFF. The CDR3 DNA is TGCAGTGCTAGTTTGGGGGGATCAGCTTTCTTT.

This clone was recorded a few times. The rearrangement links TRBV5-1 to TRBJ2-7, with 7 positions matching TRBD2. CDR3 length equals 14 residues. V gave up 2 bases and J gave up 7 bases; unmatched junction bases: 9. Germline V lookup: CDR1 SGHRS, CDR2 YFSETQ. In DNA form, the CDR3 reads TGCGCCAGCAGCTTTCAGGGACTATTAGGGGAGCAGTACTTC. The encoded protein is CASSFQGLLGEQYF.

The genes are TRBV25-1 and TRBJ1-2; D possibly corresponds to TRBD1 (6 bases). CDR1 and CDR2 (germline): MGHDK, SYGVNS. V lost 4 bases, J lost 7 bases, and 16 bases lay in between. The CDR3 consists of 14 residues. The CDR3 sequence is CASSALRGAGGYTF. The CDR3 DNA reads TGTGCCAGCAGTGCCCTCAGGGGAGCTGGTGGCTACACCTTC.

V and J are TRBV28 and TRBJ2-6, with D perhaps TRBD1 or TRBD2 (5 bases each). The CDR3 totals 16 residues. Trimming took off 7 bases at V and 0 bases at J, with 13 bases between the two ends. CDR1 is MDHEN and CDR2 is SYDVKM in the germline V gene. The CDR3 spells CASKGTVGSGANVLTF. The CDR3 DNA reads TGTGCCAGCAAAGGGACCGTCGGCTCTGGGGCCAACGTCCTGACTTTC.

The sample holds a few counts of this clone. The chain has TRBV5-1 and TRBJ1-6; D might be TRBD1 (5 bases). The CDR3 runs 16 residues. The V gene lost 4 bases and the J gene lost 0 bases, with 11 bases spanning the gap. Germline CDR1 reads SGHRS; CDR2 reads YFSETQ. CDR3 DNA sequence: TGCGCCAGCAGCCATCGACAGAGCTCCTATAATTCACCCCTCCACTTT. Its translation is CASSHRQSSYNSPLHF.

The rearrangement links TRBV27 to TRBJ2-7; 7 bases match TRBD1. Germline CDR1 reads MNHEY; CDR2 reads SMNVEV (reference sequence). V lost 4 bases, J lost 5 bases, and 11 bases stayed unmatched. The CDR3 is 15 amino acids. The CDR3 region has the DNA TGTGCCAGCAGTTCACGACAGGGAAGAACGGACGAGCAGTACTTC. This sequence encodes CASSSRQGRTDEQYF.

The chain has TRBV19 and TRBJ1-1, with 7 nucleotides matching TRBD1. Germline V CDR1 and CDR2: LNHDA, SQIVND (reference sequence). CDR3 length: 14 amino acids. The ends lost 2 bases at V and 5 bases at J; junction bases unmatched: 5. The CDR3 sequence is CASSIKTGSTEAFF. CDR3 nucleotide sequence: TGTGCCAGTAGTATAAAGACAGGGTCGACTGAAGCTTTCTTT.

The V and J genes are TRBV6-5 and TRBJ1-5; a weak D match, TRBD1 (5 bases). Trimming took 10 bases from V and 4 from J, leaving 20 bases between them. Germline assignment: CDR1 MNHEY and CDR2 SVGAGI. The CDR3 is 15 residues long. DNA for the CDR3: TGTGCCACCTCCAGGGAGGGAGTAGGGAATCAGCCCCAGCATTTT. This sequence encodes CATSREGVGNQPQHF.

The V call is TRBV5-1, the J call TRBJ1-2, with 10 bases identical to TRBD1. From germline, CDR1 is SGHRS and CDR2 YFSETQ. The trim removed 0 bases at V and 7 bases at J, leaving 6 bases unmatched. The CDR3 is 15 residues long. CDR3 loop: CASSLAGTGDSGYTF. For the CDR3, the DNA is TGCGCCAGCAGCTTGGCGGGGACAGGGGATTCTGGCTACACCTTC.